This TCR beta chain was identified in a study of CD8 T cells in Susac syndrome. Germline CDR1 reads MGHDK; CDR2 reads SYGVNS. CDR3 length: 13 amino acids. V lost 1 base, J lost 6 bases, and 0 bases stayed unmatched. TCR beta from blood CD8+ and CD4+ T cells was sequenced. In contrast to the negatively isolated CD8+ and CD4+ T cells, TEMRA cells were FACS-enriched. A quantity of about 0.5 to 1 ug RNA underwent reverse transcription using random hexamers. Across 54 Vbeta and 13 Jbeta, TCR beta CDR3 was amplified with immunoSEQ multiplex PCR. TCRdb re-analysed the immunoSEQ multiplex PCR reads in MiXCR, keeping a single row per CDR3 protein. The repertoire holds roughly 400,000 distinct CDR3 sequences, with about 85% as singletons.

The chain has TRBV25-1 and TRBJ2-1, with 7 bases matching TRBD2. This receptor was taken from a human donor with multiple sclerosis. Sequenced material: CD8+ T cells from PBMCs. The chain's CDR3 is CASSEWGGNEQFF. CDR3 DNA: TGTGCCAGCAGTGAATGGGGGGGCAATGAGCAGTTCTTC.